This T cell receptor beta chain was captured in a study of CD8 T cells in ankylosing spondylitis. Notes on the study in general: Certain motif variants had earlier appeared in reactive arthritis synovial fluid and blood. The study looked at matched synovial fluid samples from ankylosing spondylitis patients. Disease-linked clones were reported to be significantly enriched there. Among TCR beta sequences, a motif of roughly 8 highly homologous variants appeared characteristic of ankylosing spondylitis blood. Disease-associated clones were CD8+ and fairly uncommon in peripheral blood.

This clonotype was observed at least ten times. Its antigen is still unknown. TCRdb passed the 5' RACE reads through MiXCR, listing each CDR3 protein once. The sample holds more than 150,000 distinct CDR3 sequences, approximately 12% seen once. CDR3 length: 15 amino acids. CDR1 SGHKS and CDR2 YYEKEE come from the germline V gene (reference sequence). Trimming left V 0 bases short and J 0 bases short, with 8 bases between. The V call is TRBV5-5, the J call TRBJ2-3; D is undetermined. The TCR originated in a female donor with ankylosing spondylitis or in good health (not recorded which). Material for sequencing was blood, either unsorted or a sorted T cell fraction (not recorded which). The CDR3 here is CASSLAVSSTDTQYF. The CDR3 region has the DNA TGTGCCAGCAGCTTGGCTGTCTCTAGCACAGATACGCAGTATTTT.